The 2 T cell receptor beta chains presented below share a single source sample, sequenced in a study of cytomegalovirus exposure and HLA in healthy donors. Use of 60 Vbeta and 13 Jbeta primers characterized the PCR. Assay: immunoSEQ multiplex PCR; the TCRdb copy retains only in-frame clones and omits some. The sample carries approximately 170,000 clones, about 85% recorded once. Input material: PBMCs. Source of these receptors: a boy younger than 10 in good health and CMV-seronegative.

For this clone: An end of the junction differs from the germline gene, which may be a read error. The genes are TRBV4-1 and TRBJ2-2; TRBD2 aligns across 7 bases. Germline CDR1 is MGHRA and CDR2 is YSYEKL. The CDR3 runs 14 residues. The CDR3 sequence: CASSLPDGTGGLFF. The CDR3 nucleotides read TGCGCCAGCAGCCTCCCGGACGGGACGGGGGGGCTGTTTTTT.

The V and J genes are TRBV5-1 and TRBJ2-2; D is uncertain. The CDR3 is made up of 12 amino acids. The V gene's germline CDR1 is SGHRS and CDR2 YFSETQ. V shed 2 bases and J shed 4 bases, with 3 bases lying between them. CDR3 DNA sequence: TGCGCCAGCAGCTTCCGCACCGGGGAGCTGTTTTTT. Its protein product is CASSFRTGELFF.